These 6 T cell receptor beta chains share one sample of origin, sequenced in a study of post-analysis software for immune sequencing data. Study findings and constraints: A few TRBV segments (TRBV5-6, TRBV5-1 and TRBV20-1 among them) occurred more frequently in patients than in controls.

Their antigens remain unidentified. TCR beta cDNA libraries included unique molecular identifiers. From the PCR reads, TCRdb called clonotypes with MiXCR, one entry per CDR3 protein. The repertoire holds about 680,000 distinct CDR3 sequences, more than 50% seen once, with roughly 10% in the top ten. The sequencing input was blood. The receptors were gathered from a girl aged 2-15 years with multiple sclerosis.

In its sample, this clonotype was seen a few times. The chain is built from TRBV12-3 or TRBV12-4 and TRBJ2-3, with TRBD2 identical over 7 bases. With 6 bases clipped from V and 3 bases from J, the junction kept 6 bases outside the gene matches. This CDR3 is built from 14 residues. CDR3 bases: TGTGCCAGCAGGTCCGGGGGGAGGACAGATACGCAGTATTTT. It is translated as CASRSGGRTDTQYF.

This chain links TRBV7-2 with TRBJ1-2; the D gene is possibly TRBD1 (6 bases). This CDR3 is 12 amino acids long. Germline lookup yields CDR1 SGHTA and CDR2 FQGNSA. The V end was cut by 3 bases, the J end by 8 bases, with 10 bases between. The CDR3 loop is CASSFGGRGYTF. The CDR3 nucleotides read TGTGCCAGCAGCTTCGGGGGCAGAGGCTACACCTTC. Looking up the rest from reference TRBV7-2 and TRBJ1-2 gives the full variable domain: GAGVSQSPSNKVTEKGKDVELRCDPISGHTALYWYRQSLGQGLEFLIYFQGNSAPDKSGLPSDRFSAERTGGSVSTLTIQRTQQEDSAVYLCASSFGGRGYTFGSGTRLTVV.

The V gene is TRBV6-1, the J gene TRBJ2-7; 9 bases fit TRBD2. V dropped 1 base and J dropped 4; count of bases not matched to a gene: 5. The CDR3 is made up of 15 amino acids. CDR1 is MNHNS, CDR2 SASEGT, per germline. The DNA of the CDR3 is TGTGCCAGCAGTGAAGAGCGGGGGGCCGGGTACGAGCAGTACTTC. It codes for CASSEERGAGYEQYF.

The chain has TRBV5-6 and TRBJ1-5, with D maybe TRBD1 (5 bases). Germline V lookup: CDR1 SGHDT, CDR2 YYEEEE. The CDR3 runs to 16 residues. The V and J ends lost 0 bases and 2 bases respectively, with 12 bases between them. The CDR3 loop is CASSLGRGVGNQPQHF. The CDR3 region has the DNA TGTGCCAGCAGCTTGGGACGAGGGGTTGGCAATCAGCCCCAGCATTTT.

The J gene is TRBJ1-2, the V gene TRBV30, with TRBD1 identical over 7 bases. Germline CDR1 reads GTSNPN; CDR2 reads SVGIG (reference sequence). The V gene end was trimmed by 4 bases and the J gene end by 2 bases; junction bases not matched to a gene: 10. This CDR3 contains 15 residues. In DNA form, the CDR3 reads TGTGCCTGGATCCTTGGGGGACAGAAAAACTATGGCTACACCTTC. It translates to CAWILGGQKNYGYTF.

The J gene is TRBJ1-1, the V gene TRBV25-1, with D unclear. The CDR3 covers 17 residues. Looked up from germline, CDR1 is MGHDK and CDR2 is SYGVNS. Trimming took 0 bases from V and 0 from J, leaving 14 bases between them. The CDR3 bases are TGTGCCAGCAGTGAATATAAAGCAGGCCCAATGAACACTGAAGCTTTCTTT. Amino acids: CASSEYKAGPMNTEAFF.